One sample yielded the 23 T cell receptor beta chains listed below, sequenced in a study of T cell responses to AZD1222 COVID-19 vaccine. Sequenced by immunoSEQ multiplex PCR; TCRdb stores in-frame clones only, minus some. Of about 120,000 clones in the sample, around 90% are singletons; the top ten hold 2.5% to 3%. Sample: peripheral blood, taken 28 days after the second AZD1222 dose. The receptors here all came from an adult who received the AZD1222 COVID-19 vaccine.

V usage is TRBV9 and J usage is TRBJ1-1, with TRBD1 as a possible D gene (5 bases). The germline V and J ends were trimmed by 2 bases and 5 bases, with 19 bases remaining between them. This CDR3 is built from 16 residues. Per the germline V gene, CDR1 is SGDLS and CDR2 is YYNGEE. CDR3: CASSVSPIGEATEAFF. For the CDR3, the DNA is TGTGCCAGCAGCGTGTCCCCGATAGGGGAGGCGACTGAAGCTTTCTTT.

The V gene is TRBV5-8, the J gene TRBJ1-5, with D perhaps matching TRBD1 (5 bases). V lost 4 bases, J lost 9 bases, and 20 bases lay in between. Germline values: CDR1 SGHTS, CDR2 YDEGEE. The length of the CDR3 is 15 residues. The CDR3 spells CASSAKISGPPPQHF. Here the CDR3 DNA reads TGTGCCAGCAGCGCGAAAATCTCAGGGCCACCGCCCCAGCATTTT.

The J gene is TRBJ2-1, the V gene TRBV4-2; D not resolved. V was cut by 0 bases and J by 4 bases, with 13 bases left in between. CDR1 is LGHNA, CDR2 YNFKEQ, per germline. This CDR3 is 16 amino acids long. The CDR3 bases are TGTGCCAGCAGCCAAGATCCCGAGGCCCCATACAATGAGCAGTTCTTC. Translated, it gives CASSQDPEAPYNEQFF.

The chain is built from TRBV4-2 and TRBJ1-5; D is uncertain. CDR1 and CDR2 (germline): LGHNA, YNFKEQ. The V end was cut by 0 bases, the J end by 1 base, with 10 bases between. This CDR3 region has 16 residues. CDR3 coding DNA: TGTGCCAGCAGCCAAGATCTTGGCAGGAGCAATCAGCCCCAGCATTTT. Translating it yields CASSQDLGRSNQPQHF.

This rearrangement joins TRBV24-1 to TRBJ1-2; D is undetermined. V lost 3 bases and J lost 4, with 11 bases in between. The CDR3 spans 14 residues. Germline CDR1 reads KGHDR; CDR2 reads SFDVKD. Here the CDR3 DNA reads TGTGCCACCAGTGATCGGAGGTTGATCTATGGCTACACCTTC. It codes for CATSDRRLIYGYTF.

The chain has TRBV6-4 and TRBJ2-1; TRBD1 might be the D (5 bases). The CDR3 is 15 residues long. V was clipped by 3 bases and J by 8 bases, with 17 bases between them. The germline V gene has CDR1 MRHNA and CDR2 SNTAGT. CDR3 loop: CASSEEQGRSDEQFF. CDR3 nucleotide sequence: TGTGCCAGCAGTGAGGAGCAGGGAAGGTCCGATGAGCAGTTCTTC.

The rearrangement joins TRBV2 to TRBJ1-6, with TRBD1 matching over 7 bases. This CDR3 comprises 13 residues. Germline V gene lookup returns CDR1 SNHLY and CDR2 FYNNEI. V dropped 6 bases and J dropped 7; count of bases not matched to a gene: 3. The CDR3 is CASSPRGNSPLHF. The CDR3 bases are TGTGCCAGCAGCCCCAGGGGGAATTCACCCCTCCACTTT.

This sequence joins TRBV7-2 and TRBJ2-1; TRBD1 matches at 7 bases. Germline V gives CDR1 SGHTA, CDR2 FQGNSA. This CDR3 spans 15 amino acids. With 5 bases clipped from V and 3 bases from J, the junction kept 7 bases outside the gene matches. Written as DNA, the CDR3 is TGTGCCAGCAGCAAGGGGCCAGGGGGCTACAATGAGCAGTTCTTC. Translating it yields CASSKGPGGYNEQFF.

This chain connects TRBV5-4 to TRBJ1-1; TRBD1 might be the D (5 bases). The germline V gene has CDR1 SGHNT and CDR2 YYREEE (reference sequence). The CDR3 is made up of 13 amino acids. Trimming took 4 bases from V and 8 from J, leaving 15 bases between them. The CDR3 DNA reads TGTGCCAGCAGCCTCACCCTTGGGGCAGAAGCTTTCTTT. Amino acids: CASSLTLGAEAFF.

This clone was seen a few times. The gene calls are TRBV2 and TRBJ1-1; 9 bases agree with TRBD1. V shed 6 bases, J shed 5 bases, and the junction held 7 bases outside the gene matches. The germline gives CDR1 SNHLY, CDR2 FYNNEI. The CDR3 loop spans 14 amino acids. DNA for the CDR3: TGTGCCAGCAGGTCGACAGGGGGGGAAACTGAAGCTTTCTTT. Translation gives CASRSTGGETEAFF.

The chain links TRBV18 to TRBJ2-1; no firm D call. Between the trimmed V and J ends, which lost 3 bases and 2 bases, there was a span of 11 bases. The CDR3 totals 15 residues. Germline CDR1 KGHSH, CDR2 LQKENI. The CDR3 is CASSPLSRPYNEQFF. DNA of the CDR3: TGTGCCAGCTCACCGTTATCGAGACCCTACAATGAGCAGTTCTTC.

Of note for this clone: Other nucleotide sequences in the sample specify the same CDR3. The rearrangement links TRBV19 to TRBJ1-2; 9 bases are a match to TRBD1. This CDR3 has 13 amino acids. After removal of 4 bases from V and 6 bases from J, the junction contained 3 bases not matched to a gene. Per germline, CDR1 LNHDA and CDR2 SQIVND (reference sequence). The CDR3 bases are TGTGCCAGTAGTACCCGACAGGGGGATGGCTACACCTTC. This encodes CASSTRQGDGYTF. Drawing the rest from reference TRBV19 and TRBJ1-2, the complete variable domain is DGGITQSPKYLFRKEGQNVTLSCEQNLNHDAMYWYRQDPGQGLRLIYYSQIVNDFQKGDIAEGYSVSREKKESFPLTVTSAQKNPTAFYLCASSTRQGDGYTFGSGTRLTVV.

The genes are TRBV11-3 and TRBJ2-2; D possibly matches TRBD1 or TRBD2 (5 bases each). The CDR3 covers 16 residues. Germline V gene data show CDR1 as SGHNT and CDR2 as YENEEA. V lost 5 bases to trimming and J lost 2 bases, with 15 bases between them. The CDR3 protein is CASSPRGGHNTGELFF. The CDR3 DNA reads as TGTGCCAGCAGCCCTAGAGGAGGACACAACACCGGGGAGCTGTTTTTT. The full variable domain, with the rest looked up from reference TRBV11-3 and TRBJ2-2, is EAGVVQSPRYKIIEKKQPVAFWCNPISGHNTLYWYLQNLGQGPELLIRYENEEAVDDSQLPKDRFSAERLKGVDSTLKIQPAELGDSAVYLCASSPRGGHNTGELFFGEGSRLTVL.

The V gene is TRBV9, the J gene TRBJ1-2; TRBD1 might be the D (6 bases). Trimming stripped 6 bases from V and 4 bases from J, with 16 bases between. The germline V gene encodes CDR1 SGDLS and CDR2 YYNGEE. The CDR3 sequence is 14 residues long. Written as DNA, the CDR3 is TGTGCCAGCACCACGCATACAGGGACCTATGGCTACACCTTC. Its protein is CASTTHTGTYGYTF.

The chain recombines TRBV5-1 with TRBJ1-1, with TRBD1 matching 7 bases. In germline, CDR1 is SGHRS, CDR2 YFSETQ. J gave up 7 bases and V 0 bases, and 6 bases lay outside the gene matches. CDR3 length equals 14 residues. CDR3 sequence reads: CASSLANRGGEAFF. CDR3 bases: TGCGCCAGCAGCTTGGCAAACAGGGGTGGTGAAGCTTTCTTT.

This clone was recorded once. V usage is TRBV27 and J usage is TRBJ1-5, with no clear D. Per the germline V gene, CDR1 is MNHEY and CDR2 is SMNVEV (reference sequence). CDR3 size: 13 residues. V dropped 4 bases and J dropped 5 bases, with 9 bases sitting between them. The CDR3 sequence is CASSSTPYQPQHF. Here the CDR3 DNA reads TGTGCCAGCAGTTCCACCCCCTATCAGCCCCAGCATTTT.

This clone showed up just a few times. The rearrangement links TRBV6-2 or TRBV6-3 to TRBJ1-2; D not resolved. Trimming stripped 5 bases from V and 7 bases from J, with 20 bases between. CDR3 size: 15 residues. Germline CDR1 MNHEY, CDR2 SVGEGT. For the CDR3, the DNA is TGTGCCAGCAGTGCGCCGTGGACGGCGCCGAGTGGCTACACCTTC. This sequence encodes CASSAPWTAPSGYTF.

The V call is TRBV7-2, the J call TRBJ2-1, with D hard to call. V shed 5 bases and J shed 4 bases, with 12 bases lying between them. The CDR3 covers 14 residues. From germline, CDR1 is SGHTA and CDR2 FQGNSA. The CDR3 DNA follows: TGTGCCAGCAGCCCTTTTTCCCGGTACAATGAGCAGTTCTTC. Translation: CASSPFSRYNEQFF. Supplemented by reference TRBV7-2 and TRBJ2-1, the full variable domain reads GAGVSQSPSNKVTEKGKDVELRCDPISGHTALYWYRQSLGQGLEFLIYFQGNSAPDKSGLPSDRFSAERTGGSVSTLTIQRTQQEDSAVYLCASSPFSRYNEQFFGPGTRLTVL.

The chain combines TRBV28 with TRBJ1-5, with a possible D match to TRBD1 (6 bases). The CDR3 spans 14 residues. Per germline, CDR1 MDHEN and CDR2 SYDVKM. Trimming cost V 9 bases and J 6 bases, with 18 bases left between them. CDR3 amino acids: CASVMGGESQPQHF. The CDR3 DNA follows: TGTGCCAGTGTTATGGGGGGCGAAAGTCAGCCCCAGCATTTT.

The chain carries TRBV9 and TRBJ2-3; 9 positions agree with TRBD2. The length of the CDR3 is 15 residues. V lost 0 bases to trimming and J lost 2 bases; unmatched junction nucleotides: 1. Germline V gene lookup returns CDR1 SGDLS and CDR2 YYNGEE. CDR3 DNA: TGTGCCAGCAGCGTAGCTAGCGGGGTCACAGATACGCAGTATTTT. Its translation is CASSVASGVTDTQYF.

Only one count was recorded for this clone. J is TRBJ1-4 and V is TRBV6-2 or TRBV6-3; tentatively, D is TRBD1 (5 bases). The V and J ends lost 2 bases and 0 bases respectively, with 13 bases between them. The CDR3 is 17 residues long. The germline CDR1 and CDR2 sequences are MNHEY and SVGEGT. CDR3 in amino acids: CASSYGRDPTTNEKLFF. The CDR3 DNA follows: TGTGCCAGCAGTTACGGAAGGGACCCTACAACTAATGAAAAACTGTTTTTT.

The gene calls are TRBV7-3 and TRBJ2-2, with D possibly being TRBD1 (6 bases). Per germline, CDR1 SGHTA and CDR2 FQGTGA. Trimming removed 4 bases at V and 6 bases at J, with 9 bases between. The CDR3 extends over 13 amino acids. In nucleotides, the CDR3 is TGTGCCAGCAGCTCCCAGGGGTCCGGGGAGCTGTTTTTT. Its translation is CASSSQGSGELFF.

The V and J genes are TRBV14 and TRBJ2-3; 9 nucleotides match TRBD1. CDR1 SGHDN and CDR2 FVKESK come from the germline V gene. Trimming cost V 3 bases and J 2 bases; bases outside gene matches: 3. The CDR3 has 15 residues. CDR3 nucleotide sequence: TGTGCCAGCAGCCAGAGGACAGGGGCCACAGATACGCAGTATTTT. It specifies CASSQRTGATDTQYF.